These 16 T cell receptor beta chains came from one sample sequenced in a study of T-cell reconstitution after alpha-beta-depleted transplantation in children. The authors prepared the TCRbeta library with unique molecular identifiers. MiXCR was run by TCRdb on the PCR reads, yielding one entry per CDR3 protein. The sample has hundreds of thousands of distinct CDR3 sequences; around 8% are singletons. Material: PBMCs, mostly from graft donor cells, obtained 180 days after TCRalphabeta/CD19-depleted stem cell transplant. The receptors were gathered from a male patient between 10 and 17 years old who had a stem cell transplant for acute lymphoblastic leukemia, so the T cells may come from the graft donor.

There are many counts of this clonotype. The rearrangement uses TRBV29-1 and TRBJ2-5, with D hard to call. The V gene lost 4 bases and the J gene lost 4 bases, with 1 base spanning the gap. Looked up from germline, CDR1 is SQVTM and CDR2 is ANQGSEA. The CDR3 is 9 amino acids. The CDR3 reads CSVGETQYF. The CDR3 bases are TGCAGCGTTGGAGAGACCCAGTACTTC.

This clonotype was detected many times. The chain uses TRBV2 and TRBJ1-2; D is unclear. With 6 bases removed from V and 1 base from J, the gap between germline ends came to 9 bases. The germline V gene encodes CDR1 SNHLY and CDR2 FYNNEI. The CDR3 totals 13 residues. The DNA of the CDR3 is TGTGCCAGCAGGCCGGAGGTTAACTATGGCTACACCTTC. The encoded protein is CASRPEVNYGYTF.

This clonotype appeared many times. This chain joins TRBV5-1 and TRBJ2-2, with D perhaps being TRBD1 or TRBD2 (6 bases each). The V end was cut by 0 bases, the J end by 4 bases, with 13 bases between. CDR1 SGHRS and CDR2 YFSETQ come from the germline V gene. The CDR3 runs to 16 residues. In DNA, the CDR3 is TGCGCCAGCAGCTTGGCATGGGGGGCGTCCACCGGGGAGCTGTTTTTT. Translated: CASSLAWGASTGELFF. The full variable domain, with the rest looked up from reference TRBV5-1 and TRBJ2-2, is KAGVTQTPRYLIKTRGQQVTLSCSPISGHRSVSWYQQTPGQGLQFLFEYFSETQRNKGNFPGRFSGRQFSNSRSEMNVSTLELGDSALYLCASSLAWGASTGELFFGEGSRLTVL.

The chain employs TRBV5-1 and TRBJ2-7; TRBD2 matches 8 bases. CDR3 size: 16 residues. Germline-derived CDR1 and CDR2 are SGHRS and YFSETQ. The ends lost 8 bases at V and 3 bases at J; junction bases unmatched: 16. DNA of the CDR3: TGCGCCAGAAGCCCGGGAGGGGGGCTGGAACTCTACGAGCAGTACTTC. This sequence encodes CARSPGGGLELYEQYF.

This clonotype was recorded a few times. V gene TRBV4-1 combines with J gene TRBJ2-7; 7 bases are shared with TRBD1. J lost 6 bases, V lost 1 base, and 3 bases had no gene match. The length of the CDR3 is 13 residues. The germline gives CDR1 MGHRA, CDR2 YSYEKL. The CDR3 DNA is TGCGCCAGCAGCCAAGTGGGGGACAGCGAGCAGTACTTC. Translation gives CASSQVGDSEQYF.

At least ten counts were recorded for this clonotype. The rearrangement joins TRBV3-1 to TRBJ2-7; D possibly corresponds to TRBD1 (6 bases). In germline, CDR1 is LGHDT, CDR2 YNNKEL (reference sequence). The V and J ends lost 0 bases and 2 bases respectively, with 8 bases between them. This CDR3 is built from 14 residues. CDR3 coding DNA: TGTGCCAGCAGCCAAGAGGGGACAACCTACGAGCAGTACTTC. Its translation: CASSQEGTTYEQYF.

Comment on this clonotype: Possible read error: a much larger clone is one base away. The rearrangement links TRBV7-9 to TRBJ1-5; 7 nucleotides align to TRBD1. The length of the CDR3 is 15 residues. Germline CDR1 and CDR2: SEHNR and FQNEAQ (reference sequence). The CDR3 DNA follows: TGTGCCAGCAGCTTTGACAGGGATTTCAATGAGCCCCAGCATTTT. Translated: CASSFDRDFNEPQHF.

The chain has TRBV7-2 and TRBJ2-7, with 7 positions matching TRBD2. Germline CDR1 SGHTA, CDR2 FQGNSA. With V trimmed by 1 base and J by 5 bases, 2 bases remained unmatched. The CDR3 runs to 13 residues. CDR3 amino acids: CASSLGGGDEQYF. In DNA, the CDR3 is TGTGCCAGCAGCTTAGGGGGGGGGGACGAGCAGTACTTC.

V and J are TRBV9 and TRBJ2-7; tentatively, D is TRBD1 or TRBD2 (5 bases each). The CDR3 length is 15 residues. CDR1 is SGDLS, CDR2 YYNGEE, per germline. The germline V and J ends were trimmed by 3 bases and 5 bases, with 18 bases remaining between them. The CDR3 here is CASSAQTRGEDEQYF. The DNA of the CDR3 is TGTGCCAGCAGCGCCCAGACTCGGGGCGAGGACGAGCAGTACTTC.

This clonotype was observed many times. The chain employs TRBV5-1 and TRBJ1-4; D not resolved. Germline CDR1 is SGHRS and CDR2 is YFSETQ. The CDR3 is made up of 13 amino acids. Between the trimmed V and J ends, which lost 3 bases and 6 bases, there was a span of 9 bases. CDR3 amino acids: CASSSGPDEKLFF. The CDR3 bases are TGCGCCAGCAGCTCCGGGCCGGATGAAAAACTGTTTTTT.

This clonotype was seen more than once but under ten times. The CDR3 sequence: CASSYSHSTDTQYF. The CDR3 DNA follows: TGTGCCAGCAGTTACTCGCACTCCACAGATACGCAGTATTTT. The chain employs TRBV6-5 and TRBJ2-3; D unclear. Trimming took 0 bases from V and 2 from J, leaving 6 bases between them. The CDR3 loop spans 14 amino acids. Per germline, CDR1 MNHEY and CDR2 SVGAGI.

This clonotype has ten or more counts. The CDR3 spells CASSQETNQPQHF. CDR3 nucleotides: TGTGCCAGCAGCCAGGAAACGAATCAGCCCCAGCATTTT. V usage is TRBV4-2 and J usage is TRBJ1-5; D is undetermined. This CDR3 is 13 amino acids long. Trimming left V 3 bases short and J 4 bases short, with 7 bases between. The V gene's germline CDR1 is LGHNA and CDR2 YNFKEQ.

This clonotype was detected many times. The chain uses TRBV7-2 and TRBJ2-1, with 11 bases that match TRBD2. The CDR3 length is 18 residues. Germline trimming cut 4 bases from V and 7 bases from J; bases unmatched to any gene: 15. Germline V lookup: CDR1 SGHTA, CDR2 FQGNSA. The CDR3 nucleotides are TGTGCCAGCAGCTCCCCACTCTCTAGCGGGAGGTTAGATAATGAGCAGTTCTTC. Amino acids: CASSSPLSSGRLDNEQFF.

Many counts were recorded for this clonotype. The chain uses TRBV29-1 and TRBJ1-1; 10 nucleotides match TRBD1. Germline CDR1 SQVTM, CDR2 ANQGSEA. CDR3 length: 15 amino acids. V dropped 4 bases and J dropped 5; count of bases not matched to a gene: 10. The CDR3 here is CSVGGGTGARTEAFF. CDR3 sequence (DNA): TGCAGCGTTGGAGGTGGGACAGGGGCGCGGACTGAAGCTTTCTTT.

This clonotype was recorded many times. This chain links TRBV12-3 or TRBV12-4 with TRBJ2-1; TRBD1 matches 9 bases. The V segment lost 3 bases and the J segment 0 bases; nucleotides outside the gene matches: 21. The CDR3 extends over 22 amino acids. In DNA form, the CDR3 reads TGTGCCAGCAGTTTTCCAACCGCCGGGACAGGGCCAGCTGAAAGCTCCTACAATGAGCAGTTCTTC. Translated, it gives CASSFPTAGTGPAESSYNEQFF.

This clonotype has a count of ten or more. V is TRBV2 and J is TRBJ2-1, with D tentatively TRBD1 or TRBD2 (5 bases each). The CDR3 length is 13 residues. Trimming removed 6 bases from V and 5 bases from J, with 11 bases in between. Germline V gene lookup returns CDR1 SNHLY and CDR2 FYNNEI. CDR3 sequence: CASRGQGDNEQFF. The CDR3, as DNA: TGTGCCAGCAGGGGGCAGGGAGACAATGAGCAGTTCTTC.